Ten or more counts support the clone carrying this TCR beta chain. CDR1 is DFQATT, CDR2 SNEGSKA, per germline (reference sequence). V lost 6 bases, J lost 8 bases, and 6 bases stayed unmatched. This CDR3 is 12 amino acids long. RNA was extracted from bulk tissue without any cell sorting. The library came from three nested PCR rounds adapted from ARM-PCR protocols. One entry per CDR3 protein, called by TCRdb with MiXCR from the multiplex PCR reads. The data contain about 120,000 distinct CDR3 sequences, 66% of them singletons. The entry originates in a study of tumor and adjacent non-tumor tissue in lung cancer.

The origin of this receptor is a man aged 30 to 39 with non-small cell lung cancer. The sequencing sample was made of lung tumor tissue. This sequence joins TRBV20-1 and TRBJ2-1; 8 bases are a match to TRBD2. The CDR3 nucleotides read TGCAGTGCCGGGGGACTAGACTATGAGCAGTTCTTC. Translated, it gives CSAGGLDYEQFF.